Below, one T cell receptor beta chain is given with its context. Antigen specificity is unknown. It was at deep level that the assay was run. Generated by immunoSEQ multiplex PCR, the TCRdb table keeps only in-frame clones and is missing some. Of millions of clones listed, about 94% are singletons. These data originate in a study of shared clonotypes between healthy human individuals. Terminally differentiated effector memory CD45RA+ cells were excluded from the naive CD8 cells, which were CD45RO-negative and positively selected for CCR7. CDR1 is MGHRA and CDR2 is YSYEKL in the germline V gene. V was cut by 4 bases and J by 6 bases, with 15 bases left in between. The CDR3 length is 14 residues. Study results and caveats: Researchers found naive subsets generally carried larger estimated richness than memory subsets. Sharing across four donors was highest in naive CD4 (about 5%) and lowest in memory CD8 (approximately 0.4%). Tissues were not sampled, only blood, and their repertoires likely differ.

Sequencing was performed on naive CD8+ T cells sorted from blood. This TCR derives from a man aged 18 to 29 in good health. The chain couples TRBV4-1 to TRBJ1-1; TRBD1 might be the D (5 bases). CDR3 residues: CASSPSGGASEAFF. The CDR3 bases are TGCGCCAGCAGCCCCTCGGGAGGGGCTTCTGAAGCTTTCTTT.